The clone carrying this T cell receptor beta chain was counted once. What it binds is unknown. This sample stems from a study of cytomegalovirus exposure and HLA in healthy donors. Notes on the study in general: Using the classifier, cytomegalovirus status was reportedly diagnosed with high specificity and sensitivity. The dataset shows that most TCR sequences were rare, while some public TCRs occurred in many donors. Within the 130 or so validation repertoires, first-cohort TCR clusters tended to co-occur, according to a later analysis.

The CDR3 contains 13 residues. The germline V gene encodes CDR1 SQVTM and CDR2 ANQGSEA. V shed 4 bases and J shed 5 bases, with 14 bases lying between them. Clones were read by immunoSEQ multiplex PCR, and TCRdb kept only the in-frame ones, dropping some. This sample yields roughly 62,000 clones, of which about 94% are seen a single time; about 2.1% belongs to the top ten. This chain links TRBV29-1 with TRBJ1-2, with a weak D call TRBD1 (5 bases). Sequences were obtained from PBMCs. This sequence originates from a man aged 18 to 30 in good health and CMV-seronegative. CDR3 region: CSVGQGGGYGYTF. DNA for the CDR3: TGCAGCGTTGGCCAGGGAGGAGGGTATGGCTACACCTTC.